The 28 T cell receptor beta chains listed next were all sequenced from one sample in a study of long-term antiretroviral therapy in people with HIV (dated 2022 in TCRdb). The immunoSEQ hsTCRB v3.0 assay was used at survey level resolution to sequence the TRB variable region. TCRdb limited this immuneACCESS table to in-frame rearrangements with V and J called. A share of clones is missing; checked studies link under half to unresolved V genes, and the rest is unexplained. Recorded for this sample are 20,000 to 25,000 clones; roughly 82% of them occurred a single time. The ten largest clones represent 5% of the sample. Sequencing used unsorted PBMCs, obtained 0.3 years after starting antiretroviral therapy. All receptors come from a man aged 50 or older with HIV.

This clone appeared a single time. The CDR3 DNA sequence: TGCGCCAGCAGCCTTGACAGGGGTCAGCCCCAGCATTTT. Residues: CASSLDRGQPQHF. The rearrangement uses TRBV4-3 and TRBJ1-5, with 8 bases that match TRBD1. The V segment lost 4 bases and the J segment 6 bases; nucleotides outside the gene matches: 2. CDR1 is LGHNA, CDR2 YSLEER, per germline. This CDR3 is built from 13 residues.

This clone was counted once. The chain couples TRBV6-4 to TRBJ2-3, with 10 nucleotides matching TRBD2. CDR1 and CDR2 from the germline V gene are MRHNA and SNTAGT. The CDR3 length is 17 residues. V lost 0 bases and J lost 4; bases outside the gene matches: 7. CDR3 bases: TGTGCCAGCAGTGACTCATCCAGCGGGGGGGGCGCAGATACGCAGTATTTT. Amino acids: CASSDSSSGGGADTQYF.

This chain links TRBV2 with TRBJ2-1; D is uncertain. The CDR3 length is 10 residues. The V and J ends lost 6 bases and 10 bases respectively, with 7 bases between them. Germline assignment: CDR1 SNHLY and CDR2 FYNNEI. This CDR3 reads CASRGSEQFF. For the CDR3, the DNA is TGTGCCAGCAGGGGGTCGGAGCAGTTCTTC.

The chain carries TRBV5-1 and TRBJ1-4; possibly TRBD1 for D (6 bases). Germline CDR1 SGHRS, CDR2 YFSETQ. V gave up 2 bases and J gave up 10 bases, with 15 bases separating them. This CDR3 region has 14 residues. The CDR3 is CASSFGQQGTKLFF. In nucleotides, the CDR3 is TGCGCCAGCAGCTTCGGACAGCAGGGCACAAAACTGTTTTTT.

J is TRBJ1-4 and V is TRBV27, with 9 bases matching TRBD1. V was pared by 10 bases and J by 7 bases, with 7 bases of the junction left unmatched. CDR3 length equals 13 residues. Looked up from germline, CDR1 is MNHEY and CDR2 is SMNVEV (reference sequence). CDR3 nucleotides: TGTGCCACCACAGGGGGCATGGGTGAAAAACTGTTTTTT. As protein: CATTGGMGEKLFF.

This clone appeared a few times. The chain carries TRBV28 and TRBJ2-7, with TRBD2 as a possible D gene (6 bases). The V and J ends lost 8 bases and 4 bases respectively, with 9 bases between them. Germline CDR1 reads MDHEN; CDR2 reads SYDVKM. The CDR3 runs 11 residues. The CDR3 reads CASAGGYEQYF. CDR3 coding DNA: TGTGCCAGCGCTGGGGGGTACGAGCAGTACTTC.

The gene calls are TRBV11-2 and TRBJ2-7; TRBD2 matches at 8 bases. V was pared by 6 bases and J by 3 bases, with 16 bases of the junction left unmatched. Per germline, CDR1 SGHAT and CDR2 FQNNGV. This CDR3 contains 17 residues. CDR3 DNA sequence: TGTGCCAGCAGAAAACCAGGCGGGGGGACGCCCGGCTACGAGCAGTACTTC. This codes for CASRKPGGGTPGYEQYF.

This clone was detected once. The genes are TRBV7-9 and TRBJ1-1; D unclear. Trimming took off 5 bases at V and 0 bases at J, with 4 bases between the two ends. Per germline, CDR1 SEHNR and CDR2 FQNEAQ (reference sequence). The CDR3 contains 12 residues. DNA for the CDR3: TGTGCCAGCAGCCGATTGAACACTGAAGCTTTCTTT. Its protein product is CASSRLNTEAFF.

This clone was counted between two and nine times. J is TRBJ1-6 and V is TRBV19, with 9 bases identical to TRBD1. This CDR3 contains 14 residues. Germline V gene sequence: CDR1 LNHDA, CDR2 SQIVND (reference sequence). V lost 8 bases and J lost 9; bases outside the gene matches: 8. As DNA, the CDR3 is TGTGCCAGTTCTCCGGGACAGGGATCTTCACCCCTCCACTTT. Translating gives CASSPGQGSSPLHF.

This chain joins TRBV4-3 and TRBJ1-2, with 9 bases identical to TRBD1. This CDR3 region has 17 residues. CDR1 and CDR2 from the germline V gene are LGHNA and YSLEER. Losses at the gene ends were 1 base for V and 2 bases for J; bases not matched to a gene: 8. CDR3 DNA sequence: TGCGCCAGCAGCCAAGGAACGGTACAGGGGGCAAACTATGGCTACACCTTC. Translation gives CASSQGTVQGANYGYTF.

This clone came up once. This sequence joins TRBV28 and TRBJ1-2, with D perhaps TRBD1 (6 bases). The V end was cut by 8 bases, the J end by 4 bases, with 11 bases between. The CDR3 spans 12 residues. The germline gives CDR1 MDHEN, CDR2 SYDVKM. The CDR3 region is CASGTSGYGYTF. As DNA, the CDR3 is TGTGCCAGCGGGACATCTGGCTATGGCTACACCTTC.

In this sample, this clone turned up a few times. Other DNA variants within this sample encode the same CDR3. This chain links TRBV19 with TRBJ1-1; no definite D call. The V and J ends lost 9 bases and 2 bases respectively, with 13 bases between them. The CDR3 has 13 residues. The germline gives CDR1 LNHDA, CDR2 SQIVND (reference sequence). CDR3 residues: CASSEAGNTEAFF. The CDR3 nucleotides are TGTGCCAGCAGCGAAGCGGGAAACACTGAAGCTTTCTTT.

The CDR3 is CASSLFDRGSGNTIYF. The CDR3 region has the DNA TGTGCCAGCAGTTTATTCGACAGGGGCTCTGGAAACACCATATATTTT. This sequence joins TRBV28 and TRBJ1-3, with 8 bases that match TRBD1. Germline V CDR1 and CDR2: MDHEN, SYDVKM. The CDR3 length is 16 residues. With 1 base clipped from V and 0 bases from J, the junction kept 2 bases outside the gene matches. Using reference TRBV28 and TRBJ1-3 for the parts outside the CDR3, the full variable domain is DVKVTQSSRYLVKRTGEKVFLECVQDMDHENMFWYRQDPGLGLRLIYFSYDVKMKEKGDIPEGYSVSREKKERFSLILESASTNQTSMYLCASSLFDRGSGNTIYFGEGSWLTVV.

The V and J genes are TRBV4-1 and TRBJ2-7; tentative D call: TRBD1 (5 bases). Germline V lookup: CDR1 MGHRA, CDR2 YSYEKL. This CDR3 is built from 15 residues. Trimming removed 3 bases at V and 2 bases at J, with 14 bases between. The CDR3 spells CASSQFTSTAYEQYF. In DNA form, the CDR3 reads TGCGCCAGCAGCCAGTTCACGTCGACAGCCTACGAGCAGTACTTC.

The chain is built from TRBV6-6 and TRBJ2-7, with TRBD2 matching 7 bases. J gave up 0 bases and V 2 bases, and 4 bases lay outside the gene matches. Germline assignment: CDR1 MNHNY and CDR2 SVGAGI (reference sequence). This CDR3 is 15 amino acids long. The CDR3 loop is CASSYQGGSSYEQYF. CDR3 nucleotide sequence: TGTGCCAGCAGTTACCAGGGAGGGAGCTCCTACGAGCAGTACTTC.

This clone was seen only a few times. This chain joins TRBV2 and TRBJ2-2; D not resolved. The CDR3 is made up of 14 amino acids. Germline values: CDR1 SNHLY, CDR2 FYNNEI. V lost 7 bases and J lost 1, with 10 bases in between. The CDR3 sequence is CASKPQVNTGELFF. The CDR3 DNA follows: TGTGCCAGCAAGCCACAAGTGAACACCGGGGAGCTGTTTTTT.

Only one count was recorded for this clone. The chain employs TRBV4-1 and TRBJ1-2; D not certain. The CDR3 sequence is 16 residues long. Deletions cut 1 base from V and 4 bases from J, with 16 bases between. Germline V gene data show CDR1 as MGHRA and CDR2 as YSYEKL. The CDR3 nucleotides read TGCGCCAGCAGCCAAGCTAAGTCCCAGCGGGGCTATGGCTACACCTTC. Residues: CASSQAKSQRGYGYTF.

CDR3 nucleotides: TGTGCCAGCAGCGATGTGGGGGGGGAAGAGACCCAGTACTTC. Translated: CASSDVGGEETQYF. This chain joins TRBV11-2 and TRBJ2-5, with 7 bases identical to TRBD2. Germline V gives CDR1 SGHAT, CDR2 FQNNGV. The CDR3 has 14 residues. Losses at the gene ends were 5 bases for V and 3 bases for J; bases not matched to a gene: 6.

By sample fraction, this clone is medium-sized. The genes are TRBV5-1 and TRBJ1-1; TRBD1 matches 7 bases. This CDR3 comprises 15 residues. J was trimmed by 1 base and V by 4 bases; bases with no gene match: 7. Germline V gives CDR1 SGHRS, CDR2 YFSETQ. CDR3 sequence (DNA): TGCGCCAGCAGCATCCGGGGGGACAGGAACACTGAAGCTTTCTTT. Amino acid sequence: CASSIRGDRNTEAFF.

This clone was seen only once. V is TRBV7-2 and J is TRBJ2-7; D may match TRBD1 or TRBD2 (5 bases each). V lost 4 bases to trimming and J lost 0 bases, with 10 bases between them. CDR3 length: 14 residues. Germline V gene data show CDR1 as SGHTA and CDR2 as FQGNSA. The CDR3 DNA sequence: TGTGCCAGCAGCTCCGGGGCCTACTCCTACGAGCAGTACTTC. It translates to CASSSGAYSYEQYF.

The V and J genes are TRBV5-4 and TRBJ2-3; D is uncertain. This CDR3 is 13 amino acids long. Trimming pared 0 bases from V and 1 base from J, leaving 3 bases between. The germline CDR1 and CDR2 sequences are SGHNT and YYREEE (reference sequence). CDR3 in amino acids: CASSLDRTDTQYF. For the CDR3, the DNA is TGTGCCAGCAGCTTGGACCGCACAGATACGCAGTATTTT.

The V and J genes are TRBV2 and TRBJ2-1; 13 positions agree with TRBD2. This CDR3 has 15 residues. V trimming: 5 bases; J trimming: 7 bases; junction bases outside the gene matches: 5. Per the germline V gene, CDR1 is SNHLY and CDR2 is FYNNEI. CDR3 sequence: CASSLLAGGPNEQFF. The CDR3 nucleotides are TGTGCCAGCAGTTTACTAGCGGGAGGGCCTAATGAGCAGTTCTTC. Filled out from reference TRBV2 and TRBJ2-1, the complete variable domain reads EPEVTQTPSHQVTQMGQEVILRCVPISNHLYFYWYRQILGQKVEFLVSFYNNEISEKSEIFDDQFSVERPDGSNFTLKIRSTKLEDSAMYFCASSLLAGGPNEQFFGPGTRLTVL.

The chain uses TRBV18 and TRBJ2-3; D is undetermined. This CDR3 is 12 amino acids long. Trimming cost V 4 bases and J 1 base, with 3 bases left between them. CDR1 KGHSH and CDR2 LQKENI come from the germline V gene. Written as DNA, the CDR3 is TGTGCCAGCTCACAACGCACAGATACGCAGTATTTT. It translates to CASSQRTDTQYF.

The chain uses TRBV5-4 and TRBJ2-2; D perhaps matches TRBD2 (5 bases). Germline CDR1 SGHNT, CDR2 YYREEE (reference sequence). CDR3 size: 14 residues. V was clipped by 4 bases and J by 6 bases, with 13 bases between them. Written as DNA, the CDR3 is TGTGCCAGCAGCCCCGGCCCCGGGGCCGGGGAGCTGTTTTTT. This gives the protein CASSPGPGAGELFF.

The chain joins TRBV11-3 to TRBJ2-5, with no clear D. Trimming shortened V by 4 bases and J by 3 bases, and 9 bases separated the two germline ends. This CDR3 spans 13 amino acids. Per germline, CDR1 SGHNT and CDR2 YENEEA. CDR3 coding DNA: TGTGCCAGCAGCTACTATCCGGAAGAGACCCAGTACTTC. Protein product: CASSYYPEETQYF.

V gene TRBV7-9 combines with J gene TRBJ2-7; 10 bases match TRBD2. The V segment lost 5 bases and the J segment 7 bases; nucleotides outside the gene matches: 20. CDR1 is SEHNR and CDR2 is FQNEAQ in the germline V gene (reference sequence). This CDR3 is 18 amino acids long. The CDR3 DNA reads TGTGCCAGCAGCCCGCCCAGGGTCGGGCTAGCGGGAGTGGGGGAGCAGTACTTC. Protein sequence: CASSPPRVGLAGVGEQYF.

The CDR3, as DNA: TGTGCCACCAGCCACCGACTAGCGGGGACAGATACGCAGTATTTT. The encoded protein is CATSHRLAGTDTQYF. The V and J genes are TRBV15 and TRBJ2-3, with 11 nucleotides matching TRBD2. CDR1 and CDR2 (germline): LNHNV, YYDKDF (reference sequence). CDR3 length equals 15 residues. V trimming: 5 bases; J trimming: 3 bases; junction bases outside the gene matches: 4. Looking up the rest from reference TRBV15 and TRBJ2-3 gives the full variable domain: DAMVIQNPRYQVTQFGKPVTLSCSQTLNHNVMYWYQQKSSQAPKLLFHYYDKDFNNEADTPDNFQSRRPNTSFCFLDIRSPGLGDTAMYLCATSHRLAGTDTQYFGPGTRLTVL.

This clone turned up a few times. The rearrangement joins TRBV7-2 to TRBJ1-2; 7 bases map to TRBD1. Germline CDR1 reads SGHTA; CDR2 reads FQGNSA. After removal of 5 bases from V and 2 bases from J, the junction contained 5 bases not matched to a gene. The CDR3 extends over 14 amino acids. In DNA, the CDR3 is TGTGCCAGCAGCCGACAGGGACCCAACTATGGCTACACCTTC. This codes for CASSRQGPNYGYTF.